Below are 10 T cell receptor beta chains sequenced from a single sample in a study of blood T cell repertoires in COVID-19. Some clones are missing from TCRdb's copy, which holds only in-frame ones; the method was immunoSEQ multiplex PCR. This table holds 300,000 to 400,000 clones, about 89% found once. The specimen was peripheral blood. The receptors were gathered from a woman aged 45-60 years who had recovered from COVID-19.

The rearrangement joins TRBV4-2 to TRBJ2-2; possible D gene TRBD2, 5 bases. There are 14 residues in the CDR3. Between the trimmed V and J ends, which lost 2 bases and 13 bases, there was a span of 17 bases. CDR1 LGHNA and CDR2 YNFKEQ come from the germline V gene. The CDR3 DNA is TGTGCCAGCAGCCAAATCGGACTCACTAAGAGGCTGTTTTTT. It codes for CASSQIGLTKRLFF.

The J gene is TRBJ2-3, the V gene TRBV7-8; 9 nucleotides agree with TRBD2. Germline lookup yields CDR1 SGHVS and CDR2 FQNEAQ. This CDR3 has 16 residues. V shed 2 bases and J 4 bases; nucleotides not matched to a gene: 7. CDR3 amino acids: CASSLRRGGGADTQYF. The CDR3 nucleotides are TGTGCCAGCAGCTTACGGCGGGGGGGCGGCGCAGATACGCAGTATTTT.

This chain uses TRBV16 with TRBJ2-5; D is perhaps TRBD2 (5 bases). The CDR3 consists of 17 residues. Germline CDR1 KGHSY, CDR2 FQNENV. V was shortened by 0 bases and J by 5 bases, with 19 bases between the two germline ends. This CDR3 is CASSQSGLRRMWETQYF. DNA for the CDR3: TGTGCCAGCAGCCAATCTGGCCTACGGAGGATGTGGGAGACCCAGTACTTC.

This sequence joins TRBV7-9 and TRBJ2-7; tentative D call: TRBD2 (5 bases). The CDR3 extends over 13 amino acids. Germline V CDR1 and CDR2: SEHNR, FQNEAQ (reference sequence). Trimming shortened V by 3 bases and J by 11 bases, and 17 bases separated the two germline ends. The CDR3 protein is CASSFGDIPSEYF. The CDR3 bases are TGTGCCAGCAGCTTCGGGGATATTCCCTCGGAGTACTTC.

The gene calls are TRBV2 and TRBJ2-4, with D hard to call. The CDR3 contains 12 residues. Per the germline V gene, CDR1 is SNHLY and CDR2 is FYNNEI. V lost 3 bases and J lost 9, with 9 bases in between. The CDR3 bases are TGTGCCAGCAGTGACAGGTTGATCATTCAGTACTTC. Encoded protein: CASSDRLIIQYF.

The CDR3 DNA sequence: TGTGCCAGCAGCTCCAATAGCGGGAGCCGCTCCTACGAGCAGTACTTC. Translating gives CASSSNSGSRSYEQYF. V is TRBV7-2 and J is TRBJ2-7; 9 positions agree with TRBD2. V shed 4 bases, J shed 0 bases, and the junction held 7 bases outside the gene matches. This CDR3 is 16 amino acids long. Germline CDR1 is SGHTA and CDR2 is FQGNSA.

The chain's CDR3 is CASSLGERSITYEQYF. CDR3 DNA: TGTGCCAGCAGTTTAGGAGAACGGAGTATTACCTACGAGCAGTACTTC. This chain uses TRBV27 with TRBJ2-7; unclear D gene. The CDR3 covers 16 residues. The germline V gene has CDR1 MNHEY and CDR2 SMNVEV (reference sequence). V gave up 2 bases and J gave up 2 bases, with 16 bases separating them.

Many counts were recorded for this clone. The V gene is TRBV7-8, the J gene TRBJ2-5; D gene ambiguous. V dropped 8 bases and J dropped 4 bases, with 17 bases sitting between them. Germline CDR1 reads SGHVS; CDR2 reads FQNEAQ. CDR3 size: 14 residues. CDR3 loop: CASALTWALETQYF. The CDR3 bases are TGTGCCAGCGCCCTAACGTGGGCATTAGAGACCCAGTACTTC. Drawing the rest from reference TRBV7-8 and TRBJ2-5, the complete variable domain is GAGVSQSPRYKVAKRGQDVALRCDPISGHVSLFWYQQALGQGPEFLTYFQNEAQLDKSGLPSDRFFAERPEGSVSTLKIQRTQQEDSAVYLCASALTWALETQYFGPGTRLLVL.

The chain links TRBV11-2 to TRBJ1-6, with TRBD1 identical over 10 bases. Trimming took 0 bases from V and 10 from J; bases not matched to a gene: 3. The CDR3 runs 15 residues. CDR1 SGHAT and CDR2 FQNNGV come from the germline V gene. The CDR3 sequence is CASSLETGGGSPLHF. The DNA for the CDR3 is TGTGCCAGCAGCTTAGAGACAGGGGGCGGCTCACCCCTCCACTTT.

This clone was counted once. The genes are TRBV5-4 and TRBJ1-2; D is unclear. V was clipped by 4 bases and J by 4 bases, with 17 bases between them. This CDR3 has 15 residues. CDR1 SGHNT and CDR2 YYREEE come from the germline V gene (reference sequence). This CDR3 is CASSRPEGGGYGYTF. CDR3 DNA sequence: TGTGCCAGCAGCCGCCCCGAGGGAGGCGGCTATGGCTACACCTTC.